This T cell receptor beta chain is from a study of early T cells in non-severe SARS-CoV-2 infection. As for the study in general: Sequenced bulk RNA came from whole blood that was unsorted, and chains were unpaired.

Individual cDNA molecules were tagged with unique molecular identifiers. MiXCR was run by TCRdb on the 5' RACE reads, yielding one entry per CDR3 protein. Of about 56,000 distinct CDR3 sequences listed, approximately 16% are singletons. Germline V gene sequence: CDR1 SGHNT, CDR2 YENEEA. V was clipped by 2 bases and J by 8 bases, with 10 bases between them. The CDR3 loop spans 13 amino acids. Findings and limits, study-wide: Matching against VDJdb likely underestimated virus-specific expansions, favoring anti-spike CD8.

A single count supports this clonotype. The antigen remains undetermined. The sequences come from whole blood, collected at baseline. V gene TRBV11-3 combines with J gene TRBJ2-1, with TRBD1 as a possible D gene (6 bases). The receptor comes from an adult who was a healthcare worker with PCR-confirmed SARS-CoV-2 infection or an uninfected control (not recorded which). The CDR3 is CASSLLGHDEQFF. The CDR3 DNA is TGTGCCAGCAGCTTATTGGGACACGATGAGCAGTTCTTC.